This T cell receptor beta chain appears in the sequencing data of a study of prognosis after radiotherapy for stage I lung cancer. About the study: April 2018 to early 2019 saw enrollment of stage I non-small cell lung cancer patients.

CDR1 SGHDT and CDR2 YYEEEE come from the germline V gene. The CDR3 is 15 amino acids. Genomic DNA served as the source from which two-round multiplex PCR generated TCR beta CDR3 amplicons. The first PCR round targeted every TRBV and TRBJ gene with specific primers. TCRdb re-called the multiplex PCR reads with MiXCR, one entry per CDR3 protein. This table holds 30,000 to 35,000 distinct CDR3 sequences, less than 35% found once. A note on this clonotype: Its cognate antigen is unknown. Since a much larger clone is just one base distant, this may be a read error.

Study-level points and caveats: Diminished Shannon entropy following stereotactic body radiation therapy characterized patients who developed distant metastases. Reportedly, TRBV and TRBJ gene usage differed by presence of metastases in patients.

The chain links TRBV5-6 to TRBJ2-1, with 11 positions matching TRBD2. This clonotype was obtained from a donor aged 50 or older with non-small cell lung cancer. Sequencing was performed on PBMCs, taken before or after stereotactic body radiation therapy (not recorded which). Here the CDR3 reads CASSWTSGPYNEQLF. The CDR3 DNA is TGTGCCAGCAGCTGGACTAGCGGGCCTTACAATGAGCAGCTCTTC.